Listed below are T cell receptor beta chains from one sample, sequenced in a study of early T cells in non-severe SARS-CoV-2 infection. TCRdb itself ran the 5' RACE reads through MiXCR, one entry per CDR3 protein. The repertoire holds nearly 80,000 distinct CDR3 sequences, with 9.5% to 15% as singletons. The specimen was whole blood. Receptor source: an adult who was a healthcare worker with PCR-confirmed SARS-CoV-2 infection or an uninfected control (not recorded which). The CDR3 runs from the conserved cysteine through the conserved F or W. The order of the fields is V gene, D gene, J gene, clone size, CDR3 DNA, CDR3 protein. D genes are given only for firm matches. Some rows have no size entry. The others give once, few or many, or a class for an expanded clone.

>TRBV7-9|NA|TRBJ2-3|NA
TGTGCCAGCAGCTCCCTGGCGGCGGATACGCAGTATTTT
CASSSLAADTQYF
>TRBV11-2|TRBD2|TRBJ2-3|many
TGTGCCAGCAGCCAAATGGGACTAAGCACAGATACGCGGTATTTT
CASSQMGLSTDTRYF
>TRBV18|TRBD2|TRBJ2-3|NA
TGTGCCAGCTCACCCGGGACTAGCGGGGGAAAGGGCACAGATACGCAGTATTTT
CASSPGTSGGKGTDTQYF
>TRBV28|NA|TRBJ1-1|NA
TGTGCCAGCAGTCCCCGACTCTTAAACACTGAAGCTTTCTTT
CASSPRLLNTEAFF
>TRBV3-1|NA|TRBJ1-5|many
TGTGCCAGCAGCCGTGGACATAGCAATCAGCCCCAGCATTTT
CASSRGHSNQPQHF
>TRBV12-3/TRBV12-4|NA|TRBJ1-1|many
TGTGCCAGCATCCCTTCCCTAGGGGGGAACACTGAAGCTTTCTTT
CASIPSLGGNTEAFF
>TRBV28|NA|TRBJ1-1|few
TGTGCCAGCAACGAAGGAACTGAAGCTTTCTTT
CASNEGTEAFF
>TRBV6-2/TRBV6-3|TRBD1|TRBJ2-5|NA
TGTGCCAGCAGCTGGACAGGTTACCAAGAGACCCAGTACTTC
CASSWTGYQETQYF
>TRBV20-1|NA|TRBJ1-1|NA
TGCAGTGCTAGAGCGCGGGTGAACACTGAAGCTTTCTTT
CSARARVNTEAFF
>TRBV6-6|NA|TRBJ1-1|many
TGTGCCAGCAGTTACAGCCAGAACACTGAAGCTTTCTTT
CASSYSQNTEAFF
>TRBV7-9|TRBD1|TRBJ2-6|many
TGTGCCAGCAGCTTACCCACAGGGGCCGGGGCCAACGTCCTGACTTTC
CASSLPTGAGANVLTF
>TRBV29-1|NA|TRBJ2-7|many
TGCAGCGTTGAAGACAGTGTCACCTACGAGCAGTACTTC
CSVEDSVTYEQYF
>TRBV24-1|TRBD2|TRBJ2-2|few
TGTGCCACCAGTGATCCTGGGACTAGCGGGAGTCCCGGGGAGCTGTTTTTT
CATSDPGTSGSPGELFF
>TRBV5-1|NA|TRBJ1-3|NA
TGCGCCAGCAGCCCTAGGGCGGACGGGAGAGGAAACACCATATATTTT
CASSPRADGRGNTIYF
>TRBV4-3|TRBD2|TRBJ2-1|few
TGCGCCAGCAGCCAAGCACCGACTAGCGGGAGTTACAATGAGCAGTTCTTC
CASSQAPTSGSYNEQFF
>TRBV4-2|NA|TRBJ2-3|many
TGTGCCAGCAGCTCCCCCGGCAGGGCGGGAGATACGCAGTATTTT
CASSSPGRAGDTQYF
>TRBV20-1|NA|TRBJ1-2|NA
TGCAGTGCTAGTGGCTCTACGGCGGTCTATGGCTACACCTTC
CSASGSTAVYGYTF
>TRBV7-9|NA|TRBJ2-4|NA
TGTGCCAGCAGCTTAGCAGAGGTGAACATTCAGTACTTC
CASSLAEVNIQYF
>TRBV7-6|TRBD2|TRBJ2-1|NA
TGTGCCAGCAGCTTAGTTGTGGCGGGAGGTCTCTCCTACAATGAGCAGTTCTTC
CASSLVVAGGLSYNEQFF
>TRBV20-1|NA|TRBJ2-1|NA
TGCAGTGCCCCAACGGCGGGAACCAATGAGCAGTTCTTC
CSAPTAGTNEQFF
>TRBV28|NA|TRBJ2-4|few
TGTGCCAGCAGTTTAAGCCGCCTACCAGGGTTGGACATTCAGTACTTC
CASSLSRLPGLDIQYF
>TRBV9|TRBD1|TRBJ2-1|few
TGTGCCAGCAGCGTAGGGCAGGGGGCTTTCAATGAGCAGTTCTTC
CASSVGQGAFNEQFF
>TRBV28|NA|TRBJ1-5|NA
TGTGCCAGCAGTTTGGCTTTTAGCAATCAGCCCCAGCATTTT
CASSLAFSNQPQHF
>TRBV12-3/TRBV12-4|TRBD1|TRBJ1-1|NA
TGTGCCAGCAGTATACGGACAGGGGGCCGAGCTTTCTTT
CASSIRTGGRAFF
>TRBV30|TRBD1|TRBJ1-1|NA
TGTGCCTGGCAACGACAGGGAGGGAGTTACACTGAAGCTTTCTTT
CAWQRQGGSYTEAFF
>TRBV5-6|NA|TRBJ1-6|NA
TGTGCCAGCAGCCGGTCGGGGGCTTTGGTTAATTCACCCCTCCACTTT
CASSRSGALVNSPLHF
>TRBV10-1|NA|TRBJ2-3|many
TGCGCCAGCAGTGTACAGAAGCTCAGCACAGATACGCAGTATTTT
CASSVQKLSTDTQYF
>TRBV30|NA|TRBJ2-2|many
TGTGCCTGGAGTGCAGGGGGGGAGGACACCGGGGAGCTGTTTTTT
CAWSAGGEDTGELFF
>TRBV28|TRBD1|TRBJ1-2|few
TGTGCCAGCAGCCGAGCAGGGGGGTTAGGCTACACCTTC
CASSRAGGLGYTF
>TRBV27|TRBD1|TRBJ2-7|NA
TGTGCCAGCAGTTTGCCCCCACAGGGGCCCAACCTCCTACGCTACGAGCAGTACTTC
CASSLPPQGPNLLRYEQYF
>TRBV6-2/TRBV6-3|NA|TRBJ1-5|NA
TGTGCCAGCAGTTCGTCTGTACAGGGAAGCAATCAGCCCCAGCATTTT
CASSSSVQGSNQPQHF
>TRBV18|TRBD2|TRBJ2-5|many
TGTGCCAGCTCACCAGACGCGGGGGTACCAGAGACCCAGTACTTC
CASSPDAGVPETQYF
>TRBV3-1|NA|TRBJ2-7|NA
TGTGCCAGCAGCCAAGATCTCGGCTATAAATCCGAGCAGTACTTC
CASSQDLGYKSEQYF
>TRBV9|NA|TRBJ1-1|few
TGTGCCAGCAGCGTTTTGGCCACCAACACTGAAGCTTTCTTT
CASSVLATNTEAFF
>TRBV18|TRBD1|TRBJ1-2|few
TGTGCCAGCTCACCGGGACAGGGGGCTGGAGGCTACACCTTC
CASSPGQGAGGYTF
>TRBV4-2|TRBD1|TRBJ2-7|medium-sized
TGTGCCAGCAGCCAAGGGACAGGGGACCCCAGCGAGCAGTACTTC
CASSQGTGDPSEQYF
>TRBV18|NA|TRBJ2-7|many
TGTGCCAGCTCCCCGAAGAGGGAGGAGCAGTACTTC
CASSPKREEQYF
>TRBV7-2|TRBD1|TRBJ1-1|few
TGTGCCAGCAGCCCGGACAGGATAGTCACTGAAGCTTTCTTT
CASSPDRIVTEAFF
>TRBV6-2/TRBV6-3|NA|TRBJ2-7|NA
TGTGCCAGCAGTTACGGGGCTGCCTACGAGCAGTACTTC
CASSYGAAYEQYF
>TRBV27|TRBD1|TRBJ2-7|few
TGTGCCAGCCGCCCTGGGACAGGGGAAGGGATGCGGGAGCAGTACTTC
CASRPGTGEGMREQYF
>TRBV7-8|NA|TRBJ2-7|few
TGTGCCAGCAGCTTCCGGGACATAGCCTACGAGCAGTACTTC
CASSFRDIAYEQYF
>TRBV12-3/TRBV12-4|TRBD2|TRBJ2-1|few
TGTGCCAGCTGCCCGTTGGGACTAGCGGGATCTGAGCAGTTCTTC
CASCPLGLAGSEQFF
>TRBV7-9|NA|TRBJ2-7|many
TGTGCCAGCAGCTTAGGCGGGACGAAAGGGGACGAGCAGTACTTC
CASSLGGTKGDEQYF
>TRBV12-3/TRBV12-4|NA|TRBJ2-5|NA
TGTGCCAGCAATACGGTGGGGGCCCAAGAGACCCAGTACTTC
CASNTVGAQETQYF
>TRBV11-2|TRBD2|TRBJ2-1|NA
TGTGCCAGCAGCTTAGGTAGGAGCGGGGGGGCCTTTGAGCAGTTCTTC
CASSLGRSGGAFEQFF
>TRBV29-1|NA|TRBJ1-2|few
TGCAGCGTTGTAGTCGCGGACCATGGCTACACCTTC
CSVVVADHGYTF
>TRBV29-1|NA|TRBJ2-4|few
TGCAGCGTCGAGGGACGGGCCAAAAACATTCAGTACTTC
CSVEGRAKNIQYF
>TRBV20-1|TRBD1|TRBJ1-6|few
TGCAGTGCTAGACCCGGACAGGGGAGGTCACCCCTCCACTTT
CSARPGQGRSPLHF
>TRBV20-1|NA|TRBJ1-2|few
TGCAGTGCTCCGGACGGAAACTATGGCTACACCTTC
CSAPDGNYGYTF
>TRBV28|NA|TRBJ1-1|many
TGTGCCAGCAGTTTGAAGGGGGAGGTAACTGAAGCTTTCTTT
CASSLKGEVTEAFF
>TRBV7-2|NA|TRBJ2-1|few
TGTGCCAGCAGCGAGGTGGGGGCTGAGGTCAATGAGCAGTTCTTC
CASSEVGAEVNEQFF
>TRBV27|NA|TRBJ2-3|many
TGTGCCAGCACCCTGGTGGTGGGTAGTACGCAGTATTTT
CASTLVVGSTQYF
>TRBV30|TRBD1|TRBJ1-4|NA
TGTGCCTGGGCCGGGACCAGGGGGGAAAAACTGTTTTTT
CAWAGTRGEKLFF
>TRBV12-3/TRBV12-4|TRBD1|TRBJ2-1|many
TGTGCCAGCACCTGGGGGACAGGCTACAATGAGCAGTTCTTC
CASTWGTGYNEQFF
>TRBV5-5|TRBD1|TRBJ1-1|NA
TGTGCCAGCAGCCTGATTTGGGACAGGGGTATGAACACTGAAGCTTTCTTT
CASSLIWDRGMNTEAFF
>TRBV6-1|TRBD1|TRBJ2-5|many
TGTGCCAGCAGTGTTACTGACAGGGAGGAGACCCAGTACTTC
CASSVTDREETQYF
>TRBV7-2|NA|TRBJ2-2|many
TGTGCCAGCAGCCTTTGGACAGCGAACACCGGGGAGCTGTTTTTT
CASSLWTANTGELFF